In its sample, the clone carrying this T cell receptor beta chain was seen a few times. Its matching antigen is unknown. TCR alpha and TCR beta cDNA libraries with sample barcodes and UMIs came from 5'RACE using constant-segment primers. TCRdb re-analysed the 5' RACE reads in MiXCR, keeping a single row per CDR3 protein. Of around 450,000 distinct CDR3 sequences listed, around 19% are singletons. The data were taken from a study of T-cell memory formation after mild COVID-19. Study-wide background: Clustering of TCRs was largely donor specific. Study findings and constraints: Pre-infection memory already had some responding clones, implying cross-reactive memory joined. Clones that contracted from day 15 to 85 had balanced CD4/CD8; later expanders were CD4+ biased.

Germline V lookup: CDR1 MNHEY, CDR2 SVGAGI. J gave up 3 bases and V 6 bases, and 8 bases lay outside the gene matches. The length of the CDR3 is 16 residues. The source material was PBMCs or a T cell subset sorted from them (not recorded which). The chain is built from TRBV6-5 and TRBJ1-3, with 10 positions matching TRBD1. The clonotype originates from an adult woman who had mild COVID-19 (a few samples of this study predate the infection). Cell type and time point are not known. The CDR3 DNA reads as TGTGCCAGCAGACCGAGACAGGGGGCGCGTGGAAACACCATATATTTT. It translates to CASRPRQGARGNTIYF.